The TCR beta chain under discussion was sequenced for a study of blood T cell repertoires in COVID-19. The overall study: There were acute and convalescent COVID-19 samples, and they came from the United States, Italy and Spain.

In its sample, this clone ranks as medium-sized (0.01 to 0.1%). Seattle researchers signed up patients amid active infection and tracked them longitudinally. Germline V gives CDR1 SEHNR, CDR2 FQNEAQ (reference sequence). The CDR3 consists of 14 residues. V was clipped by 0 bases and J by 8 bases; unmatched bases: 6. The authors' processing: Estimated nucleated cell counts came from reference gene primer amplification. The assay was immunoSEQ multiplex PCR, and TCRdb's table has in-frame clones only and misses some. V, J and clone size were drawn from that table, and D and trimming were deduced from the DNA. The sample lists about 12,000 clones, about 71% seen once, with 5.5% to 7% in the top ten.

The chain uses TRBV7-9 and TRBJ1-2; TRBD1 aligns across 7 bases. The material sequenced was peripheral blood. The receptor comes from a man aged 55 to 70 with COVID-19, enrolled during active disease. The CDR3 DNA sequence: TGTGCCAGCAGCTTAGCGTTAGGGGGCGGAGGCTACACCTTC. This translates into CASSLALGGGGYTF.